Below, one T cell receptor beta chain is given with its context. At the DNA level, this CDR3 is encoded by other sequences in the same sample as well. Some clones are missing from TCRdb's copy, which holds only in-frame ones; the method was immunoSEQ multiplex PCR. The sample shows about 220,000 clones, 82% of them seen only once. The data are from a study of blood T cell repertoires in COVID-19. Turning to the study itself: The origin of the acute and convalescent COVID-19 samples was the United States, Italy and Spain. The analysed material was cDNA or gDNA that came from T cells, B-cell-depleted T cells, or PBMCs.

The CDR3 is made up of 15 amino acids. The junction had 2 bases not matched to a gene; V was cut back by 2 bases and J by 0 bases. The germline CDR1 and CDR2 sequences are SGDLS and YYNGEE. The receptor comes from a woman aged 80 or older with acute or convalescent COVID-19. J is TRBJ2-1 and V is TRBV9, with 7 bases fitting TRBD2. The sequencing input was peripheral blood. The CDR3 region has the DNA TGTGCCAGCAGCGTGAGCGGGGTCTCCTACAATGAGCAGTTCTTC. As protein: CASSVSGVSYNEQFF.